The clone carrying this TCR beta chain was counted between two and nine times. The antigen is unknown. This specimen comes from a study of CD8 T cells in ankylosing spondylitis. Whole-study results and caveats: Certain motif variants had earlier appeared in reactive arthritis synovial fluid and blood. Disease-linked clones bore a CD8+ phenotype, appearing relatively rarely in peripheral blood. Matched ankylosing spondylitis synovial fluid reportedly showed significant enrichment of disease-linked clones. A motif of fewer than ten highly homologous TCR beta variants was seen as apparently characteristic of ankylosing spondylitis blood.

The TCR beta libraries were generated through quantitative 5'-RACE incorporating molecular barcodes. Each CDR3 protein is one row after TCRdb ran MiXCR on the 5' RACE reads. In the table there are a few hundred thousand distinct CDR3 sequences, 15% to 20% of which are singletons. The germline V and J ends were trimmed by 6 bases and 1 base, with 12 bases remaining between them. Per the germline V gene, CDR1 is MNHEY and CDR2 is SVGEGT. The CDR3 totals 14 residues. Material for sequencing was blood, either unsorted or a sorted T cell fraction (not recorded which). J is TRBJ1-1 and V is TRBV6-2 or TRBV6-3, with D perhaps TRBD1 (5 bases). This clonotype was sampled from a male donor with ankylosing spondylitis. Written as DNA, the CDR3 is TGTGCCAGCAGCGAGACAGAGACGAACACTGAAGCTTTCTTT. Translating gives CASSETETNTEAFF.